This T cell receptor (beta chain) is drawn from a study of T cells in Graves' hyperthyroidism and ophthalmopathy. RNA transcripts served as the template for amplifying TCR beta CDR3 regions. Carried out on the TCR CDR3, a first-round RT-PCR used the HTBI primer set. One entry per CDR3 protein results from TCRdb running MiXCR on the multiplex PCR reads. The sample yields hundreds of thousands of distinct CDR3 sequences, approximately 24% seen once. The CDR3 consists of 17 residues. The V gene lost 0 bases and the J gene lost 7 bases, with 16 bases spanning the gap. In germline, CDR1 is LGHNA, CDR2 YNFKEQ.

The chain uses TRBV4-2 and TRBJ1-6; weak D call: TRBD1 (5 bases). The TCR originated in a woman in her twenties or thirties with Graves' ophthalmopathy. Sequencing was carried out using blood. The CDR3 loop is CASSQEGPGSMNSPLHF. CDR3 sequence (DNA): TGTGCCAGCAGCCAAGAGGGTCCAGGGAGTATGAATTCACCCCTCCACTTT.